These T cell receptor beta chains were read from a single sample in a study of blood T cell repertoires in COVID-19. The protocol was immunoSEQ multiplex PCR, while the TCRdb copy is restricted to in-frame clones and leaves out a portion. The table lists around 70,000 clones, approximately 79% of them singletons. Sequenced material: peripheral blood. The receptors were sampled from a woman aged 50 to 60 with acute or convalescent COVID-19. CDR3s include the opening cysteine and the closing phenylalanine or tryptophan. D genes are given only for firm matches. Expanded clones are given a class, and other clones once, few, many or no size at all.

J | V | size | D | CDR3 | DNA
TRBJ2-7 | TRBV5-1 | . | TRBD1 | CASSPQGYYEQYF | TGCGCCAGCAGCCCACAGGGGTACTACGAGCAGTACTTC
TRBJ2-3 | TRBV5-1 | . | . | CASRGGGGGTDTQYF | TGCGCCAGCAGGGGAGGCGGTGGGGGCACAGATACGCAGTATTTT
TRBJ2-7 | TRBV5-6 | . | . | CASSPESSYEQYF | TGTGCCAGCAGCCCTGAGTCCTCCTACGAGCAGTACTTC
TRBJ2-5 | TRBV29-1 | few | TRBD1 | CSVDRTGGGTQYF | TGCAGCGTTGATAGGACAGGGGGTGGGACCCAGTACTTC
TRBJ2-3 | TRBV19 | . | . | CASSPRMVDTQYF | TGTGCCAGTAGCCCGCGCATGGTAGATACGCAGTATTTT
TRBJ1-4 | TRBV19 | few | . | CASTPVGSRGINEKLFF | TGTGCCAGTACCCCCGTTGGCAGTCGGGGAATTAATGAAAAACTGTTTTTT
TRBJ1-1 | TRBV10-2 | . | . | CASSDRKNTEAFF | TGCGCCAGCAGTGACAGGAAGAACACTGAAGCTTTCTTT
TRBJ2-2 | TRBV7-6 | . | TRBD2 | CASSPEILLAGENTGELFF | TGTGCCAGCAGCCCCGAGATCCTACTAGCGGGAGAAAACACCGGGGAGCTGTTTTTT
TRBJ1-1 | TRBV12-3/TRBV12-4 | many | TRBD1 | CASSQDRGTEAFF | TGTGCCAGCAGCCAGGACAGGGGCACTGAAGCTTTCTTT
TRBJ1-2 | TRBV6-5 | . | TRBD1 | CASSPTGSWHRGYTF | TGTGCCAGCAGCCCGACAGGGTCGTGGCATAGAGGCTACACCTTC
TRBJ2-3 | TRBV25-1 | . | TRBD2 | CASSDGGSTDTQYF | TGTGCCAGCAGTGACGGGGGGTCCACAGATACGCAGTATTTT
TRBJ2-1 | TRBV4-1 | . | TRBD2 | CASSQTSGGAEEQFF | TGCGCCAGCAGCCAAACTAGCGGGGGGGCCGAAGAGCAGTTCTTC
TRBJ1-2 | TRBV28 | few | . | CASTDRGGYYGYTF | TGTGCCAGTACTGATCGCGGCGGGTACTATGGCTACACCTTC
TRBJ1-6 | TRBV18 | once | TRBD1 | CASSPQGAVNSPLHF | TGTGCCAGCTCACCACAGGGGGCGGTTAATTCACCCCTCCACTTT
TRBJ1-2 | TRBV14 | once | TRBD1 | CASRLSGQGDYGYTF | TGTGCCAGCAGACTCAGCGGACAGGGAGACTATGGCTACACCTTC
TRBJ2-1 | TRBV5-1 | . | TRBD2 | CASSLGIAGGNEQFF | TGCGCCAGCAGCTTAGGAATAGCGGGAGGGAATGAGCAGTTCTTC
TRBJ2-3 | TRBV10-3 | . | . | CAISEVGVGTDTQYF | TGTGCCATCAGTGAGGTCGGAGTGGGCACAGATACGCAGTATTTT
TRBJ2-6 | TRBV4-1 | . | . | CASSQASRELGANVLTF | TGCGCCAGCAGCCAAGCAAGCCGGGAGTTAGGGGCCAACGTCCTGACTTTC
TRBJ1-2 | TRBV7-3 | . | TRBD1 | CASSLTEGGQGYTF | TGTGCCAGCAGCTTAACGGAGGGGGGACAGGGCTACACCTTC
TRBJ2-5 | TRBV4-2 | . | . | CASSQDRVTQETQYF | TGTGCCAGCAGCCAAGACAGGGTAACACAAGAGACCCAGTACTTC
TRBJ1-5 | TRBV6-1 | . | . | CASSDPADYHQPQHF | TGTGCCAGCAGTGATCCCGCAGACTACCATCAGCCCCAGCATTTT
TRBJ1-2 | TRBV7-9 | once | . | CASSLRAGVGYTF | TGTGCCAGCAGCTTAAGGGCAGGGGTCGGCTACACCTTC
TRBJ2-1 | TRBV7-8 | . | . | CASSAIYAAGALNEQFF | TGTGCCAGCAGCGCAATATACGCGGCGGGGGCTCTCAATGAGCAGTTCTTC
TRBJ2-7 | TRBV6-6 | . | TRBD2 | CASSQGTIFHEQYF | TGTGCCAGCAGCCAAGGGACTATATTTCACGAGCAGTACTTC
TRBJ1-4 | TRBV19 | . | TRBD1 | CASSPGQGGGGLFF | TGTGCCAGTAGTCCCGGACAGGGGGGAGGAGGTCTGTTTTTT
TRBJ1-2 | TRBV13 | . | . | CASRLGAGDYGYTF | TGTGCCAGCAGACTAGGTGCTGGAGACTATGGCTACACCTTC
TRBJ2-7 | TRBV7-6 | . | TRBD1 | CASATGPGGYEQYF | TGTGCCAGCGCGACGGGTCCAGGGGGCTACGAGCAGTACTTC
TRBJ1-3 | TRBV13 | . | . | CASGDRRNTIYF | TGTGCCAGCGGAGACAGAAGAAACACCATATATTTT
TRBJ1-3 | TRBV19 | . | TRBD1 | CASSTGADSGNTIYF | TGTGCCAGCTCAACAGGGGCAGACTCTGGAAACACCATATATTTT